This TCR beta chain was sequenced during a study of T cell responses to AZD1222 COVID-19 vaccine. Clones were sequenced by immunoSEQ multiplex PCR, and TCRdb holds only the in-frame ones, with some missing. The data contain roughly 53,000 clones, about four fifths of them singletons. This CDR3 contains 15 residues. Trimming removed 3 bases from V and 2 bases from J, with 12 bases in between. The V gene's germline CDR1 is KGHDR and CDR2 SFDVKD. Source: peripheral blood, taken on day 0 of AZD1222 vaccination. The TCR originated in an adult in good health. This chain links TRBV24-1 with TRBJ2-5; TRBD2 might be the D (7 bases). CDR3 sequence: CATSDRRGGQETQYF. In DNA, the CDR3 is TGTGCCACCAGTGATCGTAGGGGGGGACAAGAGACCCAGTACTTC.